A single sample gave rise to the 10 T cell receptor beta chains below, sequenced in a study of CD8+ T cells in alopecia areata. Separation of pooled cutaneous lymph node cells was by sorting with CD4, CD8alpha, NKG2D, NKG2ACE and other markers. As the sequencing template, cDNA was produced by extracting RNA and reverse transcribing it. Profiling relied on immunoSEQ multiplex PCR, and the TCRdb table lists in-frame clones only, not all of them. The sample was found to contain over 250,000 clones, and every one recurs. The sequenced material came from CD4+ T cells sorted from a lymph node. The receptors come from a C3H/HeJ mouse with alopecia areata. The strain's MHC haplotype is H2-k.

As concerns this clone: Mouse gene names apply. The sequenced part of the CDR3 DNA is TGTGCCAGCAGTCCTCGACTGGGGGCCTAT. Encoded protein: CASSPRLGAY. The CDR3 in its entirety is CASSPRLGAYEQYF. The chain links TRBV19 to TRBJ2-7, with TRBD2 identical over 9 bases. The read falls 4 residues short of the CDR3 end, and the missing part is taken from the germline J gene. The CDR3 runs to 14 residues. J lost 2 bases, V lost 4 bases, and 4 bases had no gene match. Germline V lookup: CDR1 FNHDT, CDR2 SITEND (reference sequence).

Notes on this clone: Gene and germline names: mouse. The read comes to an end 4 residues before the CDR3 does, leaving the germline J gene to fill in the end. The same CDR3 can be traced to other DNA sequences in this sample. V and J are TRBV19 and TRBJ2-7, with 7 nucleotides matching TRBD2. This CDR3 has 15 residues. Losses at the gene ends were 0 bases for V and 0 bases for J; bases not matched to a gene: 3. Germline CDR1 and CDR2: FNHDT and SITEND (reference sequence). Here the CDR3 reads CASSIGWGSSYEQYF. CDR3 bases read: TGTGCCAGCAGTATAGGCTGGGGGAGCTCCTAT.

This clone turned up a few times. Gene names refer to mouse genes. The DNA ends 4 residues before the CDR3 does, and the rest of the CDR3 is filled in from the germline J gene. The rearrangement uses TRBV13-3 and TRBJ1-2, with D perhaps matching TRBD1 (5 bases). The germline CDR1 and CDR2 sequences are NNHDY and SYVADS. This CDR3 is 14 amino acids long. The germline V and J ends were trimmed by 3 bases and 0 bases, with 9 bases remaining between them. CDR3 protein: CASSGTHANSDYTF. Partial CDR3 DNA: TGTGCCAGCAGTGGGACACATGCAAACTCC.

For this clone: Gene names follow the mouse nomenclature. The CDR3 is cut off 4 residues early in the read; its end comes from the germline J gene. V gene TRBV13-1 combines with J gene TRBJ1-2, with D possibly matching TRBD1 (6 bases). Trimming pared 1 base from V and 4 bases from J, leaving 11 bases between. The CDR3 contains 14 residues. Germline CDR1 NSHNY, CDR2 SYGAGN. CDR3 bases read: TGTGCCAGCAGTGATAACAGGGAGGGCTCC. It encodes CASSDNREGS. The entire CDR3 protein is CASSDNREGSDYTF.

Comments on this clone: Gene names are mouse gene names. The CDR3 extends 4 residues past the end of the read, so its final part is completed from the germline J gene. V gene TRBV31 combines with J gene TRBJ2-5; 11 bases map to TRBD2. Trimming took 3 bases from V and 1 from J; bases not matched to a gene: 9. Germline CDR1 and CDR2: GKSSPN and SITVG. CDR3 length equals 17 residues. The CDR3 is CAWSPGLGETDQDTQYF. The sequenced CDR3 bases are TGTGCCTGGAGCCCGGGACTGGGGGAGACGGACCAAGAC. Complete variable domain (other parts from reference TRBV31 and TRBJ2-5): AQTIHQWPVAEIKAVGSPLSLGCTIKGKSSPNLYWYWQATGGTLQQLFYSITVGQVESVVQLNLSASRPKDDQFILSTEKLLLSHSGFYLCAWSPGLGETDQDTQYFGPGTRLLVL.

A remark on this clone: Gene names refer to mouse genes. Other nucleotide sequences from this sample produce the same CDR3. CDR3 in amino acids: CASSIAGGTGQLYF. The sequenced part of the CDR3 DNA is TGTGCCAGCAGTATAGCAGGGGGCACCGGG. The chain has TRBV19 and TRBJ2-2; 7 nucleotides agree with TRBD1. The observed sequence ends 4 residues before the CDR3 terminus, with the missing tail filled in from the germline J gene. Germline V lookup: CDR1 FNHDT, CDR2 SITEND (reference sequence). V lost 0 bases and J lost 4; bases outside the gene matches: 0. The CDR3 has 14 amino acids.

In this sample, this clone turned up a few times. Mouse names are used for the genes. The missing CDR3 end, 4 residues past where the read stops, is filled in from the germline J gene. In the same sample, other DNA sequences code for this CDR3. The chain recombines TRBV31 with TRBJ2-3; 12 bases agree with TRBD2. The trim removed 3 bases at V and 0 bases at J, leaving 4 bases unmatched. Germline V gene data show CDR1 as GKSSPN and CDR2 as SITVG. This CDR3 is 16 amino acids long. CDR3 loop: CAWSPGLGGSAETLYF. Incomplete CDR3 DNA: TGTGCCTGGAGCCCCGGACTGGGGGGGAGTGCAGAA.

Regarding this clone: The gene symbols are mouse symbols. The sequenced fragment ends 4 residues before the CDR3 boundary, so the rest is inferred from the germline J gene. Other DNA sequences in the sample encode the same CDR3. The V call is TRBV13-1, the J call TRBJ2-2; 11 bases match TRBD2. Losses at the gene ends were 6 bases for V and 1 base for J; bases not matched to a gene: 2. Germline V gives CDR1 NSHNY, CDR2 SYGAGN. CDR3 size: 15 residues. Here the CDR3 reads CASKTGGGNTGQLYF. The sequenced part of the CDR3 DNA is TGTGCCAGCAAGACTGGGGGGGGAAACACCGGG.

Comment on this clone: Germline and genes here are mouse. The read comes to an end 4 residues before the CDR3 does, leaving the germline J gene to fill in the end. The chain joins TRBV13-1 to TRBJ2-1, with D possibly matching TRBD1 (7 bases). This CDR3 has 14 amino acids. Deletions cut 0 bases from V and 5 bases from J, with 9 bases between. Per the germline V gene, CDR1 is NSHNY and CDR2 is SYGAGN. CDR3 protein: CASSDVRGDAEQFF. CDR3 DNA (partial): TGTGCCAGCAGTGATGTCAGGGGGGATGCT.

This clone was recorded a few times. Gene names are the mouse ones. The read ends 4 residues early relative to the CDR3; the germline J gene fills the gap. The chain recombines TRBV14 with TRBJ2-5, with 11 bases lining up with TRBD2. CDR1 SGHDT and CDR2 FRDEAV come from the germline V gene. The ends lost 4 bases at V and 0 bases at J; junction bases unmatched: 4. The CDR3 sequence is 16 residues long. CDR3 bases read: TGTGCCAGCAGTCCCCGGGACTGGGGGAACCAAGAC. As protein: CASSPRDWGNQD. The whole CDR3 is CASSPRDWGNQDTQYF.